This T cell receptor beta chain was captured by sequencing in a study of beta chain features in type 1 diabetes. Study outcomes and limitations: Across all four CD4+ subsets, people with type 1 diabetes showed modestly shorter TCRB CDR3s.

This clone has a handful of counts. Its antigen is not known. The germline V gene encodes CDR1 SGHRS and CDR2 YFSETQ. The V and J ends lost 0 bases and 6 bases, in that order; junction bases with no gene match: 9. There are 16 residues in the CDR3. Expressed TCRB transcripts got sequenced, as all isolated RNA was reverse transcribed. The protocol was immunoSEQ multiplex PCR, while the TCRdb copy is restricted to in-frame clones and leaves out a portion. This table has roughly 150,000 clones, approximately 10% appearing once. The specimen sequenced was central memory CD4+ T cells from blood. The receptor was derived from a man in his thirties or forties with type 1 diabetes. The chain couples TRBV5-1 to TRBJ2-1; 7 nucleotides agree with TRBD1. CDR3: CASSLATTGFSNEQFF. Here the CDR3 DNA reads TGCGCCAGCAGCTTGGCCACGACAGGGTTCTCCAATGAGCAGTTCTTC.